This TCR beta chain was recovered during a study of persistence of HIV-infected CD4 T cells. The libraries were made with immunoSEQ version 4 in survey mode. The data were produced by immunoSEQ multiplex PCR, yet TCRdb's version contains in-frame clones alone and is incomplete. This sample carries about 20,000 clones, around three fifths of them seen once, and the ten largest clones take approximately 2%. This clone is labeled as medium-sized. Antigen: not known. Germline assignment: CDR1 SGDLS and CDR2 YYNGEE. This CDR3 region has 19 residues. Trimming removed 0 bases from V and 5 bases from J; junction bases left unmatched: 11. Cells were stimulated with overlapping HIV-1 Gag 15-mer peptides. CD4+ T cells upregulating both CD40 ligand and CD69 were sorted as responding cells.

Here the sequenced sample was CD4+ T cells sorted from PBMCs after roughly 19-hour stimulation, taken from a patient who received antiretroviral therapy. The clonotype comes from an adult woman with HIV who was CMV-seropositive. This chain joins TRBV9 and TRBJ2-3, with 14 bases aligning to TRBD2. Written as DNA, the CDR3 is TGTGCCAGCAGCGTAGATCCGGGACTAGCGGGGGCTTGGGAAGATACGCAGTATTTT. As protein: CASSVDPGLAGAWEDTQYF.